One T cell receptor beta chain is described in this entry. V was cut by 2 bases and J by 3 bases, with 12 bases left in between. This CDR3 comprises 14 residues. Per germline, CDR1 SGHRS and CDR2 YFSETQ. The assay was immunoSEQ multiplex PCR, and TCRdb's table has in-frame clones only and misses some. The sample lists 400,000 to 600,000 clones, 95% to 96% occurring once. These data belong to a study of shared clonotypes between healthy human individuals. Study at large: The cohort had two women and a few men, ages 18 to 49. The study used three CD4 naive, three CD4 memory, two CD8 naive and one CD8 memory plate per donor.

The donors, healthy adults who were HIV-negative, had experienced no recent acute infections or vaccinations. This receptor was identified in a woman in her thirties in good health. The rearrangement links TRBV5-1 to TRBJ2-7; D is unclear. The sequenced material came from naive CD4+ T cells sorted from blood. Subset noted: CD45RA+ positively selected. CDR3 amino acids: CASSFLGRFYEQYF. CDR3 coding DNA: TGCGCCAGCAGCTTCCTCGGTAGGTTCTACGAGCAGTACTTC.